The clone carrying this T cell receptor beta chain was counted ten times or more. The antigen remains unidentified. The record originates from a study of naive and memory T cell subsets. Findings and caveats of the study: From naive to CM, EM and EMRA, diversity decreased and Gini increased.

Two oligonucleotides, mixed equimolar, formed the beta constant-region primer covering TRBC1 and TRBC2. Nested alpha and beta constant-region primers with the SP2 primer drove four PCR rounds on ligated cDNA. TCRdb passed the UMI-ligation and nested PCR reads through MiXCR, listing each CDR3 protein once. The table shows tens of thousands of distinct CDR3 sequences, with roughly 9.6% occurring only once. Germline V gives CDR1 LGHNA, CDR2 YSLEER. The CDR3 runs 15 residues. The germline V and J ends were trimmed by 3 bases and 1 base, with 10 bases remaining between them. The sample comprised central memory CD8+ T cells from blood. The J gene is TRBJ1-5, the V gene TRBV4-3; a weak D match, TRBD1 (5 bases). The TCR comes from a human donor in good health. The CDR3 here is CASSHLRDSNQPQHF. The CDR3, as DNA: TGCGCCAGCAGCCATCTCCGGGACAGCAATCAGCCCCAGCATTTT.